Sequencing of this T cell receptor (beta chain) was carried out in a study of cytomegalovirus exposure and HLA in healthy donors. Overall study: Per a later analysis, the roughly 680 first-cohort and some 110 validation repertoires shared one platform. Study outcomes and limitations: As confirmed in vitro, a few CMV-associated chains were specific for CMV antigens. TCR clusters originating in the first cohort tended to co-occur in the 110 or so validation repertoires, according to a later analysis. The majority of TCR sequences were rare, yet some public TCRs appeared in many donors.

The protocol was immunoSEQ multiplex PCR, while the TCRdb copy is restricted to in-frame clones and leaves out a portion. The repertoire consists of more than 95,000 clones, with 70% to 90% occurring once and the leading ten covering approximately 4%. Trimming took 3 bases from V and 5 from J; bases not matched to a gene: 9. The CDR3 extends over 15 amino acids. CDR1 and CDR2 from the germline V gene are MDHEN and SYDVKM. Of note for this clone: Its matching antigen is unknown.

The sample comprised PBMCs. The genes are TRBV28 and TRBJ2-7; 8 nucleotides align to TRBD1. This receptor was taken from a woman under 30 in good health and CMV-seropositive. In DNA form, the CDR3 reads TGTGCCAGCAGTTTTCCCGGGACAGGAGACCACGAGCAGTACTTC. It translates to CASSFPGTGDHEQYF.